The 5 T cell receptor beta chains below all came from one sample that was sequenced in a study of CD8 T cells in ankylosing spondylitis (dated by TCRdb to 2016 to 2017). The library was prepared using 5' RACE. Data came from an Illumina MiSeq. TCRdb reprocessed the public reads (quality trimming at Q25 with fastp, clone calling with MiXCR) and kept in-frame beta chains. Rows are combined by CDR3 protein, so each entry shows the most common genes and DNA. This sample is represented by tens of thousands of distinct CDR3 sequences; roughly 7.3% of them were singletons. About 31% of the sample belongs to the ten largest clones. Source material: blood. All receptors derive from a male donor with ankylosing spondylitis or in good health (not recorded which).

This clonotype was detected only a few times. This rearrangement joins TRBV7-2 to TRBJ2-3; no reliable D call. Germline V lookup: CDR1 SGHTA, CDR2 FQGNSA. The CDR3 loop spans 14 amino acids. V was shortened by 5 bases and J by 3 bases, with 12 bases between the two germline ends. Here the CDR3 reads CASSIIISTDTQYF. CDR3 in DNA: TGTGCCAGCAGCATTATAATTTCTACAGATACGCAGTATTTT.

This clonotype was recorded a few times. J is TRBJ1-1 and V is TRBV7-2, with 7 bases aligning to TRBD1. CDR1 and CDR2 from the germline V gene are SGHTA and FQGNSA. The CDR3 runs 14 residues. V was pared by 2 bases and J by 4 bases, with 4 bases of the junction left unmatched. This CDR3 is CASSLQGGSTEAFF. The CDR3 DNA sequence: TGTGCCAGCAGCTTACAGGGGGGGAGCACTGAAGCTTTCTTT.

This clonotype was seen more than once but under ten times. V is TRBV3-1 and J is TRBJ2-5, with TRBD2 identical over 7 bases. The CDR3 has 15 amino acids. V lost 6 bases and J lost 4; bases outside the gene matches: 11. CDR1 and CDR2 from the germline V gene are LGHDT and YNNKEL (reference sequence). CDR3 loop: CASSTAGTTIETQYF. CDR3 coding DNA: TGTGCCAGCAGTACCGCGGGGACTACCATAGAGACCCAGTACTTC.

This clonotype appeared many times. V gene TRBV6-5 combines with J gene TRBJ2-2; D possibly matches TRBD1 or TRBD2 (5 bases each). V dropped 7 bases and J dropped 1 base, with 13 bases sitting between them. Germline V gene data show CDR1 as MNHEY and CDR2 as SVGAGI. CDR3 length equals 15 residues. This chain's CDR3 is CASTRGRVNTGELFF. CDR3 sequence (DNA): TGTGCCAGCACTCGGGGCAGGGTGAACACCGGGGAGCTGTTTTTT.

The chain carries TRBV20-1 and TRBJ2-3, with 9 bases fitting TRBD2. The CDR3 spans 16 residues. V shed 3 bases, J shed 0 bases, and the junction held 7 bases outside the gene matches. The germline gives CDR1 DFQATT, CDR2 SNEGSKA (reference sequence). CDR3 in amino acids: CSASSQAGGSTDTQYF. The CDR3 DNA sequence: TGCAGTGCTAGTTCCCAAGCGGGGGGTAGCACAGATACGCAGTATTTT.